A selection of T cell receptor beta chains follows, all from one sample in a study of T cells expressing NK-cell markers. TCRdb re-called the 5' RACE reads; one entry per CDR3 protein, DNA not given. The sample totals around 100,000 distinct CDR3 sequences; its top ten clones hold roughly 18%. The specimen sequenced was blood T cells: a sorted CD56 or NKG2C T cell subset, CD4+ or CD8+ T cells, or bulk PBMC T cells (not recorded which). Receptor source: a woman between 18 and 70 years old in good health. Each CDR3 is given with its conserved first and last residue.

j_call v_call cdr3_aa
TRBJ2-1 TRBV11-2 CASRGYVNSYNEQFF
TRBJ2-3 TRBV9 CASSEGLLRGESTDTQYF
TRBJ2-2 TRBV27 CASSPWTDNTGELFF
TRBJ1-1 TRBV7-6 CASSTGQGFEAFF
TRBJ2-5 TRBV9 CASSAQLAASETQYF
TRBJ1-5 TRBV6-1 CASSHLGSNQPQHF
TRBJ2-7 TRBV14 CASSHFQGWVYGQYF
TRBJ2-1 TRBV7-9 CASSLPSHNEQFF
TRBJ2-3 TRBV6-5 CASSYSILPGLATDTQYF
TRBJ2-7 TRBV6-2/TRBV6-3 CASSYSLERFYEQYF
TRBJ2-7 TRBV19 CASSHTGLAVYEQYF
TRBJ2-7 TRBV20-1 CSASGITYEQYF
TRBJ2-1 TRBV4-3 CASSQVRTGVFYNEQFF
TRBJ2-7 TRBV7-9 CASSLYTYEQYF
TRBJ2-2 TRBV29-1 CSVNRANTGELFF
TRBJ1-4 TRBV27 CASSLYSTGTNEKLFF
TRBJ1-6 TRBV27 CASSNSRSSYNSPLHF
TRBJ2-1 TRBV4-3 CASSPGAQWNEQFF
TRBJ2-2 TRBV4-1 CASRKAGNTGELFF
TRBJ1-3 TRBV9 CASTPGTEGRGNTIYF
TRBJ2-1 TRBV13 CASSTQFLEQFF
TRBJ2-1 TRBV29-1 CSATPGTGEIF
TRBJ2-1 TRBV20-1 CSATGTSVPPWQFF
TRBJ2-3 TRBV3-1 CASSQGQGRDTQYF
TRBJ1-4 TRBV12-3/TRBV12-4 CASSLGPEKLFF
TRBJ2-3 TRBV7-3 CASSPLGGSRDTQYF
TRBJ2-2 TRBV4-3 CASSQEGDRTGELFF
TRBJ2-3 TRBV12-3/TRBV12-4 CASRYPTELGPTDTQYF
TRBJ2-3 TRBV15 CATSPSGGTDTQYF
TRBJ2-3 TRBV4-2 CASSEAGQGPSDTQYF